This T cell receptor beta chain stems from a study of CD8+ T cells in alopecia areata. This clone was found a few times. cDNA prepared by RNA extraction and subsequent reverse transcription served as the template for sequencing. Sequencing used immunoSEQ multiplex PCR; TCRdb keeps in-frame clones, though not all of them. The sample has about 98,000 clones; 40% to 45% are singletons. What was sequenced was CD4+ T cells sorted from blood. The sequence was obtained from a human donor with alopecia areata.

DNA of the CDR3: TGTGCCAGTAGTTTCTTGAGCTCCTACGAGCAGTACTTC. This codes for CASSFLSSYEQYF. The chain combines TRBV19 with TRBJ2-7; D unclear. V lost 5 bases to trimming and J lost 0 bases, with 8 bases between them. The CDR3 is 13 residues long. Germline V gives CDR1 LNHDA, CDR2 SQIVND (reference sequence).